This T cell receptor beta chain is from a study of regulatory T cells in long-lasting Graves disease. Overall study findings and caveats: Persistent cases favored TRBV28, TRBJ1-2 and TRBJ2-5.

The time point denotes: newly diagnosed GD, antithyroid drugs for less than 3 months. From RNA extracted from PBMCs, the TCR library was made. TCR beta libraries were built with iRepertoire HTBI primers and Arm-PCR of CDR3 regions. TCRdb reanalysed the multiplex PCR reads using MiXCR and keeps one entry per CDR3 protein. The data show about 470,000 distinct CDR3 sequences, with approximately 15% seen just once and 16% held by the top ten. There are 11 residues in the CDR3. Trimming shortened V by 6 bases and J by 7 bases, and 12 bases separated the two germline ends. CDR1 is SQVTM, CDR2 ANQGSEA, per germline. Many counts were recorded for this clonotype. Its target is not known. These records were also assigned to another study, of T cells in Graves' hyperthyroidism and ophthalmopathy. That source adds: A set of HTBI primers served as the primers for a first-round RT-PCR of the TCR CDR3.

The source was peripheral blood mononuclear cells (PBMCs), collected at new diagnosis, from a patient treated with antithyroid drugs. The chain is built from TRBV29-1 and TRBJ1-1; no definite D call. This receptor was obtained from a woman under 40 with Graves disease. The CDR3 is CSVSRHSEAFF. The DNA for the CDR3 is TGCAGCGTGTCGCGGCACAGTGAAGCTTTCTTT.